The subject of this entry is one TCR beta chain. Its antigen is not identified. TCR beta VDJ and CDR3 profiles were obtained from a genomic DNA template. In TCRdb, the reads were re-called with MiXCR into one record per CDR3 protein. Here the sample spans fewer than 200,000 distinct CDR3 sequences, approximately 60% being singletons. The data are from a study of CD8+CD57+ T cells in acquired aplastic anemia. For the study at large: DNA per sorted CD4+ or CD8+ sample ranged about 0.18 to 30 ug, averaging about 3.4 ug. Study outcomes and limitations: Patient and control CD8+ Simpson's diversity was not significantly different.

This CDR3 comprises 14 residues. With 6 bases removed from V and 3 bases from J, the gap between germline ends came to 15 bases. Germline-derived CDR1 and CDR2 are SEHNR and FQNEAQ (reference sequence). The V gene is TRBV7-9, the J gene TRBJ2-7; D is perhaps TRBD1 or TRBD2 (5 bases each). Sequenced: sorted CD4+, CD8+, or CD8+CD57+ T cells (not recorded which) from PBMCs. This receptor was obtained from a human donor in good health. The CDR3 DNA sequence: TGTGCCAGCAGTGAATACCCAGGGAGCTACGAGCAGTACTTC. Translation gives CASSEYPGSYEQYF.